This record covers a single T cell receptor (beta chain). No antigen is known for it. Assay: immunoSEQ multiplex PCR; the TCRdb copy retains only in-frame clones and omits some. The sample holds 80,000 to 100,000 clones, 90% seen once. The source of the sample is a study of OX40 agonist ivuxolimab in advanced cancers. As for the study in general: Dose-escalation cases comprised hepatocellular carcinoma, melanoma, renal cell or head and neck cancer. Study findings and constraints: Mean expanded clone counts were higher in CD8+ than CD4+ T cells. At 0.1 to 3.0 mg/kg and by week 6, clonal expansion occurred in CD4+ and CD8+ blood T cells.

The CDR3 is made up of 15 amino acids. The V and J ends lost 5 bases and 9 bases respectively, with 20 bases between them. Germline CDR1 and CDR2: LNHDA and SQIVND (reference sequence). The chain is built from TRBV19 and TRBJ2-1; weak D call: TRBD2 (7 bases). This TCR was recovered from an adult with an advanced solid tumor such as melanoma, head and neck, liver or kidney cancer. This specimen was CD4+ or CD8+ T cells sorted from blood, taken in a trial of the OX40 agonist ivuxolimab. CDR3 sequence (DNA): TGTGCCAGTAGTCCTGGGGGCGGGAGTGGAGGTGAGCAGTTCTTC. As protein: CASSPGGGSGGEQFF.